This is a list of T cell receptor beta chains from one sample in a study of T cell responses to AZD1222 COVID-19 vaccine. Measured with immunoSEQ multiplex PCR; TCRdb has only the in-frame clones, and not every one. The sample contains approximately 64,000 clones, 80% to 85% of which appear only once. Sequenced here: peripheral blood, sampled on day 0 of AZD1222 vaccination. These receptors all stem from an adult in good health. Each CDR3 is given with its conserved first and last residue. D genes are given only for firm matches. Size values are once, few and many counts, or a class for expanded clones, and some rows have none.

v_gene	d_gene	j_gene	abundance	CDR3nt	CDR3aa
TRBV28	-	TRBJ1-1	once	TGTGCCAGCGGGACTGAAGCTTTCTTT	CASGTEAFF
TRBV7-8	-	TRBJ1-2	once	TGTGCCAGCAGCCTGTCTGGGCAGGGAGGAAGCTACACCTTC	CASSLSGQGGSYTF
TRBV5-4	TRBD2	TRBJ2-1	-	TGTGCCAGCAGCTCCCCCCCACTAGCGGGGGGATTTTCCTACAATGAGCAGTTCTTC	CASSSPPLAGGFSYNEQFF
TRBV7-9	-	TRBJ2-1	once	TGTGCCAGCAGCTTAGCACTGGGGAATGAGCAGTTCTTC	CASSLALGNEQFF
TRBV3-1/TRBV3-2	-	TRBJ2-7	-	TGTGCCAGCAGCCCACATAGAAACGAGCAGTACTTC	CASSPHRNEQYF
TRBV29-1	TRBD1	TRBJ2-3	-	TGCAGCGTTGAGGTTCGCAGGGGGCTTGTGGATACGCAGTATTTT	CSVEVRRGLVDTQYF
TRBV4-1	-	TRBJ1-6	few	TGCGCCAGCAGCCAAGGCCCGGGATCACCCCTCCACTTT	CASSQGPGSPLHF
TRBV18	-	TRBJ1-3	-	TGTGCCAGCTCACCACTAGACCCGGGAAACACCATATATTTT	CASSPLDPGNTIYF
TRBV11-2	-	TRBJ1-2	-	TGTGCCAGCAGCCATTTGCAGGGGTTGGACTATGGCTACACCTTC	CASSHLQGLDYGYTF
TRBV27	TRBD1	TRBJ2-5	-	TGTGCCAGCAGTTTATGGACAGGGGAAGAGACCCAGTACTTC	CASSLWTGEETQYF
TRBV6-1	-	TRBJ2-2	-	TGTGCCAGCAGTGAAGGGGCCGGGGAGCTGTTTTTT	CASSEGAGELFF